The clone carrying this T cell receptor beta chain was picked up one time. The repertoire was sequenced with immunoSEQ multiplex PCR; TCRdb's copy has only in-frame clones and lacks some. The sample lists about 160,000 clones; 81% were seen once. In germline, CDR1 is SEHNR, CDR2 FQNEAQ (reference sequence). V shed 6 bases and J shed 6 bases, with 14 bases lying between them. The CDR3 has 14 residues. The sample belongs to a study of blood T cell repertoires in COVID-19. This chain links TRBV7-9 with TRBJ2-2; maybe TRBD2 (6 bases). The sequence came from a woman between 40 and 55 years old with acute COVID-19. Sample: PBMCs or T cells enriched from blood (not recorded which). The CDR3 region is CASRPTGVAGELFF. The CDR3 bases are TGTGCCAGCAGACCAACGGGGGTAGCCGGGGAGCTGTTTTTT. The whole variable domain, filled in from reference TRBV7-9 and TRBJ2-2, reads DTGVSQNPRHKITKRGQNVTFRCDPISEHNRLYWYRQTLGQGPEFLTYFQNEAQLEKSRLLSDRFSAERPKGSFSTLEIQRTEQGDSAMYLCASRPTGVAGELFFGEGSRLTVL.